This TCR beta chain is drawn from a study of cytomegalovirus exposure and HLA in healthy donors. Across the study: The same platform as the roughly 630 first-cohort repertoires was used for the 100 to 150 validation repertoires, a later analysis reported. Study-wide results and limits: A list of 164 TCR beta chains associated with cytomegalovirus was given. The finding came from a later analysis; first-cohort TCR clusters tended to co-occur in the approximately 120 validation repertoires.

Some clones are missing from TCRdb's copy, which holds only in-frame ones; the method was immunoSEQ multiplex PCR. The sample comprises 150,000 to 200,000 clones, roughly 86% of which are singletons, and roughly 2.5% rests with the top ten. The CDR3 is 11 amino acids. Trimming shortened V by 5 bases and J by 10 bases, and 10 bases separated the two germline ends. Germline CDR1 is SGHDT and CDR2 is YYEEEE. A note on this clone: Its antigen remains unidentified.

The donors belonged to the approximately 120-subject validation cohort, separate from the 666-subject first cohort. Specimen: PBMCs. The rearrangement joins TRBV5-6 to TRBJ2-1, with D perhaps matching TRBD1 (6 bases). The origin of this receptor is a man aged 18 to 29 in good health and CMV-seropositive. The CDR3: CASRQGAEQFF. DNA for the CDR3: TGTGCCAGCAGACAGGGCGCGGAGCAGTTCTTC.